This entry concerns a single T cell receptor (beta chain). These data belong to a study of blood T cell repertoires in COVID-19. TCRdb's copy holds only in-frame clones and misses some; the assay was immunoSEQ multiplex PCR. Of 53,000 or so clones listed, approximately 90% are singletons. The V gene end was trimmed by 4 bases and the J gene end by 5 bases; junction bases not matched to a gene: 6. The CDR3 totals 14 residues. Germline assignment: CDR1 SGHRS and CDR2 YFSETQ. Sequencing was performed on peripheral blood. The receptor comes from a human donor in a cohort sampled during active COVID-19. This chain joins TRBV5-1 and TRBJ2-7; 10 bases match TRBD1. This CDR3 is CASSIWTGGNEQYF. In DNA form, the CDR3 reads TGCGCCAGCAGCATCTGGACAGGGGGTAACGAGCAGTACTTC.